These 14 T cell receptor beta chains came from one sample sequenced in a study of OX40 agonist ivuxolimab in advanced cancers. Data came from immunoSEQ multiplex PCR; TCRdb stores just in-frame clones and leaves some out. Among about 69,000 clones, around 82% were seen once, and the ten largest hold approximately 8%. Sequencing used CD4+ or CD8+ T cells sorted from blood, obtained in a trial of the OX40 agonist ivuxolimab. The receptors stem from an adult with an advanced solid tumor such as melanoma, head and neck, liver or kidney cancer.

This rearrangement joins TRBV19 to TRBJ2-6; D uncertain. V was trimmed by 1 base and J by 3 bases, leaving 1 base between them. There are 13 residues in the CDR3. Germline assignment: CDR1 LNHDA and CDR2 SQIVND (reference sequence). The CDR3 DNA reads TGTGCCAGTAGTATAGTTGGGGCCAACGTCCTGACTTTC. Translation: CASSIVGANVLTF. Supplemented by reference TRBV19 and TRBJ2-6, the full variable domain reads DGGITQSPKYLFRKEGQNVTLSCEQNLNHDAMYWYRQDPGQGLRLIYYSQIVNDFQKGDIAEGYSVSREKKESFPLTVTSAQKNPTAFYLCASSIVGANVLTFGAGSRLTVL.

V is TRBV29-1 and J is TRBJ1-6; D remains unclear. Trimming cost V 7 bases and J 14 bases, with 15 bases left between them. Per the germline V gene, CDR1 is SQVTM and CDR2 is ANQGSEA. The CDR3 covers 11 residues. CDR3 nucleotide sequence: TGCAGCGCCTTCATCCTCGGCACCCTCCACTTT. This sequence encodes CSAFILGTLHF.

This sequence joins TRBV7-9 and TRBJ2-2; D remains unclear. CDR1 and CDR2 from the germline V gene are SEHNR and FQNEAQ (reference sequence). Trimming took 0 bases from V and 5 from J, leaving 1 base between them. The CDR3 is made up of 12 amino acids. CDR3 DNA sequence: TGTGCCAGCAGCTTAGCAACCGGGGAGCTGTTTTTT. This gives the protein CASSLATGELFF.

The gene calls are TRBV10-3 and TRBJ1-5; 9 positions match TRBD1. Germline V CDR1 and CDR2: ENHRY, SYGVKD. The V and J ends lost 10 bases and 0 bases, in that order; junction bases with no gene match: 7. The CDR3 consists of 15 residues. This CDR3 is CATGTGRVSNQPQHF. CDR3 nucleotide sequence: TGTGCCACCGGGACAGGGCGGGTTAGCAATCAGCCCCAGCATTTT.

This chain joins TRBV4-3 and TRBJ1-2; D is possibly TRBD1 (5 bases). V dropped 1 base and J dropped 2 bases, with 5 bases sitting between them. CDR1 LGHNA and CDR2 YSLEER come from the germline V gene. CDR3 size: 13 residues. CDR3 coding DNA: TGCGCCAGCAGCCAAGCAGGGAACTATGGCTACACCTTC. Protein: CASSQAGNYGYTF.

The chain carries TRBV9 and TRBJ1-5; 9 bases agree with TRBD1. V shed 3 bases and J 6 bases; nucleotides not matched to a gene: 7. This CDR3 spans 15 amino acids. Germline V gene sequence: CDR1 SGDLS, CDR2 YYNGEE. The CDR3 reads CASSAGTGMTQPQHF. The CDR3 DNA is TGTGCCAGCAGCGCCGGGACAGGGATGACTCAGCCCCAGCATTTT.

The chain recombines TRBV23-1 with TRBJ1-3; no clear D gene. TRBV23-1 is an ORF, with its function uncertain. V dropped 5 bases and J dropped 0 bases, with 11 bases sitting between them. The CDR3 has 15 residues. This CDR3 reads CASSYWSPSGNTIYF. CDR3 DNA sequence: TGCGCCAGCAGTTATTGGAGTCCCTCTGGAAACACCATATATTTT.

This chain uses TRBV5-6 with TRBJ2-7; 8 bases fit TRBD1. CDR1 is SGHDT, CDR2 YYEEEE, per germline. Germline trimming cut 2 bases from V and 2 bases from J; bases unmatched to any gene: 3. The CDR3 loop spans 14 amino acids. The CDR3, as DNA: TGTGCCAGCAGCTTACAGGGGGACACCTACGAGCAGTACTTC. Amino acids: CASSLQGDTYEQYF.

The rearrangement joins TRBV30 to TRBJ2-1; 8 nucleotides line up with TRBD2. The CDR3 extends over 15 amino acids. The germline V gene has CDR1 GTSNPN and CDR2 SVGIG (reference sequence). V was clipped by 3 bases and J by 4 bases; unmatched bases: 8. The CDR3 sequence: CAWSPPPGGYNEQFF. The CDR3 DNA reads as TGTGCCTGGAGCCCCCCCCCGGGGGGGTACAATGAGCAGTTCTTC. Together with reference TRBV30 and TRBJ2-1, the CDR3 gives the full variable domain: SQTIHQWPATLVQPVGSPLSLECTVEGTSNPNLYWYRQAAGRGLQLLFYSVGIGQISSEVPQNLSASRPQDRQFILSSKKLLLSDSGFYLCAWSPPPGGYNEQFFGPGTRLTVL.

This chain links TRBV7-8 with TRBJ2-7; tentative D call: TRBD1 (5 bases). Germline loops: CDR1 SGHVS, CDR2 FQNEAQ. V lost 5 bases to trimming and J lost 5 bases, with 22 bases between them. This CDR3 contains 16 residues. CDR3 nucleotide sequence: TGTGCCAGCAGCCCCGATACTGAGACCAGGGATCACGAGCAGTACTTC. Its protein product is CASSPDTETRDHEQYF.

The V call is TRBV7-2, the J call TRBJ2-7; D gene ambiguous. This CDR3 comprises 13 residues. Germline values: CDR1 SGHTA, CDR2 FQGNSA. With 2 bases removed from V and 5 bases from J, the gap between germline ends came to 10 bases. CDR3 DNA: TGTGCCAGCAGCTTACGGATCGGCCACGAGCAGTACTTC. As protein: CASSLRIGHEQYF.

The chain has TRBV28 and TRBJ2-7; 8 nucleotides agree with TRBD1. J lost 5 bases, V lost 1 base, and 7 bases had no gene match. This CDR3 comprises 15 residues. The germline V gene has CDR1 MDHEN and CDR2 SYDVKM. CDR3 protein: CASSLSGDRSDEQYF. The CDR3 DNA follows: TGTGCCAGCAGTTTATCAGGGGACAGGAGCGACGAGCAGTACTTC.

The chain is built from TRBV28 and TRBJ1-2; perhaps TRBD1 as D (5 bases). This CDR3 is 12 amino acids long. Germline CDR1 MDHEN, CDR2 SYDVKM. V dropped 5 bases and J dropped 7 bases, with 11 bases sitting between them. CDR3 sequence (DNA): TGTGCCAGCAGTCCCGGGGCACGTGGCTACACCTTC. This encodes CASSPGARGYTF.

The rearrangement joins TRBV9 to TRBJ1-4; D remains unclear. This CDR3 has 13 amino acids. Trimming left V 4 bases short and J 4 bases short, with 8 bases between. Germline CDR1 is SGDLS and CDR2 is YYNGEE. The CDR3, as DNA: TGTGCCAGCAGCATGGGTCTTAATGAAAAACTGTTTTTT. Protein: CASSMGLNEKLFF.